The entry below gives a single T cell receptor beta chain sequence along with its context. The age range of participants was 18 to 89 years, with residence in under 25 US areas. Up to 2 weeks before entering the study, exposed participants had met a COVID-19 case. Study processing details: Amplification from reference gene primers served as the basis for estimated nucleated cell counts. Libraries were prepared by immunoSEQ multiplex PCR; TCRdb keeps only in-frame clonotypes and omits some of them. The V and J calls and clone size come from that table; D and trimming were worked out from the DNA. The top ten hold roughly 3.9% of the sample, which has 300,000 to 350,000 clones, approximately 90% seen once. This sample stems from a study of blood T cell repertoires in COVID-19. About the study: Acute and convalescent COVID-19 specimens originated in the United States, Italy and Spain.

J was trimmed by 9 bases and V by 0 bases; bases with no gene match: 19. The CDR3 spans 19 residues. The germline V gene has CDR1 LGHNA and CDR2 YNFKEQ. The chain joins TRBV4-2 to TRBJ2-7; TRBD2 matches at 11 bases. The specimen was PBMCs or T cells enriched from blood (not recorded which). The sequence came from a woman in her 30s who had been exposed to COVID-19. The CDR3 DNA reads TGTGCCAGCAGCCAAGATCCGGTACTAGCGGGGGCCGGGTTGTTCGGGCAGTACTTC. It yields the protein CASSQDPVLAGAGLFGQYF.